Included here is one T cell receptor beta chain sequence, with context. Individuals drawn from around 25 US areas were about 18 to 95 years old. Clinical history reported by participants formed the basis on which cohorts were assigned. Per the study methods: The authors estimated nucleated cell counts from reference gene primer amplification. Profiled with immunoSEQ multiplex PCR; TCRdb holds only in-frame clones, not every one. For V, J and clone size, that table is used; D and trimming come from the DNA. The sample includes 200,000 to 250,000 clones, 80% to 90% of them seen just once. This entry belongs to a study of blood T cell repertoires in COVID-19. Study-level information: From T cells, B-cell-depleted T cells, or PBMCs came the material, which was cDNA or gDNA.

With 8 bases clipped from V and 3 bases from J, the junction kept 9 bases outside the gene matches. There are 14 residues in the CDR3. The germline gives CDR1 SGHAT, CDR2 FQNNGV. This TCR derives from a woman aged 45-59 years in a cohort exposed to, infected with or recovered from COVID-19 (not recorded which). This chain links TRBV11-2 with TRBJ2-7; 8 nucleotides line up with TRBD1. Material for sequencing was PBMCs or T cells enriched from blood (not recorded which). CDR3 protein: CASSAGTGYYEQYF. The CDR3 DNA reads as TGTGCCAGCTCCGCCGGGACAGGATACTACGAGCAGTACTTC. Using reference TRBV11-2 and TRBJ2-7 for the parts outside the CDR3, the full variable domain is EAGVAQSPRYKIIEKRQSVAFWCNPISGHATLYWYQQILGQGPKLLIQFQNNGVVDDSQLPKDRFSAERLKGVDSTLKIQPAKLEDSAVYLCASSAGTGYYEQYFGPGTRLTVT.